Below are 32 T cell receptor beta chains sequenced from a single sample in a study of control samples from healthy donors and cancer patients. Sequencing used immunoSEQ multiplex PCR; TCRdb keeps in-frame clones, though not all of them. The sample consists of approximately 70,000 clones, approximately 89% of them appearing once. Sequenced: PBMCs. The source is a man aged 55 to 69 with colorectal cancer.

The chain recombines TRBV6-1 with TRBJ2-2; 12 bases map to TRBD2. The J segment lost 3 bases and the V segment lost 4 bases, leaving 3 bases of the junction unmatched. Germline CDR1 MNHNS, CDR2 SASEGT. The CDR3 extends over 16 amino acids. CDR3 amino acids: CASSGTSGVDTGELFF. The CDR3 DNA sequence: TGTGCCAGCAGTGGGACTAGCGGGGTCGACACCGGGGAGCTGTTTTTT.

This clone showed up just a few times. The chain is built from TRBV5-1 and TRBJ1-5, with TRBD1 identical over 10 bases. Trimming cost V 4 bases and J 7 bases; bases outside gene matches: 5. CDR3 length equals 14 residues. Germline values: CDR1 SGHRS, CDR2 YFSETQ. The CDR3 region is CASSPDRGGQPQHF. DNA of the CDR3: TGCGCCAGCAGCCCGGACAGGGGGGGCCAGCCCCAGCATTTT.

The gene calls are TRBV29-1 and TRBJ2-5, with TRBD2 matching over 15 bases. Germline CDR1 and CDR2: SQVTM and ANQGSEA. J lost 5 bases, V lost 4 bases, and 5 bases had no gene match. The CDR3 totals 15 residues. Here the CDR3 DNA reads TGCAGCGTTGGGACTAGCGGGGGGGCCTCGGAGACCCAGTACTTC. It translates to CSVGTSGGASETQYF.

The genes are TRBV9 and TRBJ1-4; D possibly corresponds to TRBD1 (6 bases). The CDR3 is 15 amino acids. The V gene's germline CDR1 is SGDLS and CDR2 YYNGEE. V lost 4 bases to trimming and J lost 7 bases, with 17 bases between them. CDR3 DNA sequence: TGTGCCAGCAGCAAGGGGGGGACACCTGGTGAAAAACTGTTTTTT. Its protein is CASSKGGTPGEKLFF. Full variable domain (missing parts from reference TRBV9 and TRBJ1-4): DSGVTQTPKHLITATGQRVTLRCSPRSGDLSVYWYQQSLDQGLQFLIQYYNGEERAKGNILERFSAQQFPDLHSELNLSSLELGDSALYFCASSKGGTPGEKLFFGSGTQLSVL.

The chain has TRBV7-9 and TRBJ1-1; TRBD1 aligns across 8 bases. Germline CDR1 reads SEHNR; CDR2 reads FQNEAQ (reference sequence). Trimming at V came to 3 bases and at J to 11 bases, leaving 8 bases not matched to a gene. The CDR3 spans 13 residues. CDR3 loop: CASSFGQGAQAFF. The CDR3 nucleotides are TGTGCCAGCAGCTTTGGGCAGGGGGCGCAGGCTTTCTTT.

The V call is TRBV4-1, the J call TRBJ2-5; no reliable D call. The germline gives CDR1 MGHRA, CDR2 YSYEKL. V was clipped by 4 bases and J by 5 bases, with 8 bases between them. This CDR3 has 12 amino acids. The CDR3 nucleotides read TGCGCCAGCAGCCTCCCCGGGGAGACCCAGTACTTC. Translated: CASSLPGETQYF.

The J gene is TRBJ2-1, the V gene TRBV7-2; 11 bases are a match to TRBD1. J lost 3 bases, V lost 2 bases, and 6 bases had no gene match. The CDR3 spans 17 residues. Germline CDR1 SGHTA, CDR2 FQGNSA. As DNA, the CDR3 is TGTGCCAGCAGCTTACAGAGGACAGGGGGCAACTACAATGAGCAGTTCTTC. It encodes CASSLQRTGGNYNEQFF.

This chain joins TRBV5-6 and TRBJ2-4; 9 positions agree with TRBD1. Germline V gene lookup returns CDR1 SGHDT and CDR2 YYEEEE. V was clipped by 3 bases and J by 8 bases; unmatched bases: 9. CDR3 size: 15 residues. CDR3 residues: CASSSPDRGGDIQYF. The CDR3 region has the DNA TGTGCCAGCAGCTCGCCGGACAGGGGAGGGGACATTCAGTACTTC.

The chain recombines TRBV10-2 with TRBJ2-3; TRBD2 matches 11 bases. The CDR3 consists of 14 residues. Germline-derived CDR1 and CDR2 are WSHSY and SAAADI. With 6 bases clipped from V and 5 bases from J, the junction kept 4 bases outside the gene matches. The CDR3 region is CASRELAGVDTQYF. The DNA for the CDR3 is TGCGCCAGCAGGGAACTAGCGGGGGTAGATACGCAGTATTTT.

V gene TRBV13 combines with J gene TRBJ1-2; 7 nucleotides match TRBD1. V gave up 2 bases and J gave up 8 bases; unmatched junction bases: 2. CDR1 and CDR2 (germline): PRHDT, FYEKMQ (reference sequence). The CDR3 runs to 12 residues. CDR3 amino acids: CASSLQGGGYTF. The CDR3 DNA follows: TGTGCCAGCAGCTTACAAGGGGGCGGCTACACCTTC.

The genes are TRBV10-1 and TRBJ1-6; TRBD1 agrees at 8 bases. Trimming took 11 bases from V and 8 from J; bases not matched to a gene: 11. CDR1 WNHNN and CDR2 SYGVQD come from the germline V gene (reference sequence). The CDR3 is 14 residues long. CDR3 bases: TGCGCCGGGGGACAGGCCGAAGCGGATTCACCCCTCCACTTT. Protein sequence: CAGGQAEADSPLHF.

This clone was observed a single time. Distinct nucleotide sequences in the sample also encode this CDR3. This sequence joins TRBV10-1 and TRBJ2-2; perhaps TRBD1 as D (6 bases). V was trimmed by 4 bases and J by 7 bases, leaving 13 bases between them. The CDR3 length is 14 residues. Germline CDR1 WNHNN, CDR2 SYGVQD (reference sequence). The DNA of the CDR3 is TGCGCCAGCAGTGGTACAGGGTGGAGCGGGGAGCTGTTTTTT. Its protein product is CASSGTGWSGELFF.

The rearrangement joins TRBV4-1 to TRBJ2-5, with TRBD2 identical over 13 bases. Germline lookup yields CDR1 MGHRA and CDR2 YSYEKL. V dropped 4 bases and J dropped 5; count of bases not matched to a gene: 7. The CDR3 spans 16 residues. For the CDR3, the DNA is TGCGCCAGCAGCCCTCGGACTAGCGGGGGTTATGAGACCCAGTACTTC. Translated, it gives CASSPRTSGGYETQYF.

The rearrangement uses TRBV6-5 and TRBJ2-3; TRBD1 might be the D (6 bases). Trimming stripped 6 bases from V and 0 bases from J, with 10 bases between. Germline V CDR1 and CDR2: MNHEY, SVGAGI. The CDR3 has 14 residues. The CDR3 sequence is CASRYQGSTDTQYF. The DNA for the CDR3 is TGTGCCAGCAGATATCAGGGGAGCACAGATACGCAGTATTTT.

The V gene is TRBV20-1, the J gene TRBJ1-1, with 8 bases that match TRBD1. CDR1 and CDR2 (germline): DFQATT, SNEGSKA (reference sequence). J gave up 10 bases and V 5 bases, and 3 bases lay outside the gene matches. The CDR3 runs to 10 residues. The CDR3 sequence: CSAHGQGAFF. Here the CDR3 DNA reads TGCAGTGCTCATGGACAGGGAGCTTTCTTT.

CDR3 loop: CASSQDIGGGTNTGELFF. For the CDR3, the DNA is TGTGCCAGCAGCCAAGATATCGGCGGGGGAACGAACACCGGGGAGCTGTTTTTT. The gene calls are TRBV4-2 and TRBJ2-2, with 7 bases lining up with TRBD2. Germline CDR1 and CDR2: LGHNA and YNFKEQ. The CDR3 covers 18 residues. After removal of 0 bases from V and 0 bases from J, the junction contained 7 bases not matched to a gene.

This chain joins TRBV6-6 and TRBJ2-3; D is perhaps TRBD1 (6 bases). Trimming took off 8 bases at V and 4 bases at J, with 10 bases between the two ends. CDR3 length equals 12 residues. Germline V CDR1 and CDR2: MNHNY, SVGAGI (reference sequence). CDR3 coding DNA: TGTGCCAGCCGAGGGGGACCAGATACGCAGTATTTT. Amino acid sequence: CASRGGPDTQYF.

This clone was recorded once. The chain combines TRBV9 with TRBJ1-6; unclear D gene. CDR1 and CDR2 from the germline V gene are SGDLS and YYNGEE. There are 16 residues in the CDR3. V was cut by 2 bases and J by 0 bases, with 9 bases left in between. The CDR3 bases are TGTGCCAGCAGCGTCTACGAAAGCTCCTATAATTCACCCCTCCACTTT. Translation: CASSVYESSYNSPLHF. Full variable domain (outside the CDR3, taken from reference TRBV9 and TRBJ1-6): DSGVTQTPKHLITATGQRVTLRCSPRSGDLSVYWYQQSLDQGLQFLIQYYNGEERAKGNILERFSAQQFPDLHSELNLSSLELGDSALYFCASSVYESSYNSPLHFGNGTRLTVT.

This clone was detected once. This chain joins TRBV4-2 and TRBJ2-2; D gene uncertain. The CDR3 is 14 amino acids. Looked up from germline, CDR1 is LGHNA and CDR2 is YNFKEQ. V was cut by 2 bases and J by 7 bases, with 11 bases left in between. The CDR3 DNA follows: TGTGCCAGCAGCCAAAGTAGCCTGAGCGGGGAGCTGTTTTTT. Translated: CASSQSSLSGELFF.

J is TRBJ1-1 and V is TRBV18; 7 bases agree with TRBD1. CDR1 KGHSH and CDR2 LQKENI come from the germline V gene. CDR3 length: 13 residues. Trimming took 6 bases from V and 5 from J; bases not matched to a gene: 6. The CDR3 loop reads CASSRQGETEAFF. CDR3 DNA sequence: TGTGCCAGCTCTAGACAGGGTGAGACTGAAGCTTTCTTT.

The rearrangement links TRBV11-1 to TRBJ2-3; 8 nucleotides line up with TRBD2. Per germline, CDR1 SGHAT and CDR2 FQDESV (reference sequence). The CDR3 totals 14 residues. The ends lost 5 bases at V and 6 bases at J; junction bases unmatched: 7. CDR3 sequence reads: CASSRSGGGDTQYF. The CDR3 region has the DNA TGTGCCAGCAGCCGCAGCGGGGGAGGGGATACGCAGTATTTT.

This clone was seen once. The CDR3 is CASKQGQAPGELFF. The CDR3 DNA reads TGTGCCAGCAAACAGGGACAGGCCCCCGGGGAGCTGTTTTTT. The chain carries TRBV7-3 and TRBJ2-2, with TRBD1 matching 8 bases. This CDR3 contains 14 residues. J gave up 6 bases and V 7 bases, and 7 bases lay outside the gene matches. The germline CDR1 and CDR2 sequences are SGHTA and FQGTGA.

The V call is TRBV10-1, the J call TRBJ2-3; either TRBD1 or TRBD2 may fit D (5 bases each). The CDR3 loop spans 15 amino acids. Per germline, CDR1 WNHNN and CDR2 SYGVQD (reference sequence). Trimming removed 2 bases from V and 0 bases from J, with 9 bases in between. The CDR3 here is CASSEGTRSTDTQYF. The CDR3 region has the DNA TGCGCCAGCAGTGAGGGGACCCGGAGCACAGATACGCAGTATTTT.

This clone is a singleton in its sample. This sequence joins TRBV7-2 and TRBJ2-5; TRBD1 is a possible D gene (6 bases). The germline V and J ends were trimmed by 3 bases and 4 bases, with 12 bases remaining between them. The CDR3 sequence is 14 residues long. The germline V gene encodes CDR1 SGHTA and CDR2 FQGNSA. The CDR3, as DNA: TGTGCCAGCAGCTTGAACAGGGTGGGAGAGACCCAGTACTTC. Translating it yields CASSLNRVGETQYF.

Only a few counts were recorded for this clone. The chain employs TRBV13 and TRBJ2-7; D uncertain. Per the germline V gene, CDR1 is PRHDT and CDR2 is FYEKMQ (reference sequence). The CDR3 has 14 amino acids. V gave up 2 bases and J gave up 0 bases, with 8 bases separating them. CDR3 sequence reads: CASSLRQASYEQYF. The CDR3 DNA reads as TGTGCCAGCAGCTTACGGCAGGCCTCCTACGAGCAGTACTTC.

This CDR3 is CASSPRDSRSGANVLTF. CDR3 nucleotides: TGTGCCAGCAGCCCCAGGGACAGCCGCTCTGGGGCCAACGTCCTGACTTTC. The chain is built from TRBV7-3 and TRBJ2-6; 7 bases align to TRBD1. CDR3 length: 17 residues. Per the germline V gene, CDR1 is SGHTA and CDR2 is FQGTGA. With V trimmed by 5 bases and J by 0 bases, 7 bases remained unmatched.

The chain joins TRBV11-2 to TRBJ1-1; D gene uncertain. Germline CDR1 is SGHAT and CDR2 is FQNNGV. The CDR3 covers 16 residues. The V and J ends lost 6 bases and 1 base respectively, with 18 bases between them. The chain's CDR3 is CASRVLSQSPNTEAFF. The CDR3 DNA reads as TGTGCCAGCAGGGTACTAAGCCAGAGTCCGAACACTGAAGCTTTCTTT. Combining the CDR3 with reference TRBV11-2 and TRBJ1-1 gives the whole variable domain EAGVAQSPRYKIIEKRQSVAFWCNPISGHATLYWYQQILGQGPKLLIQFQNNGVVDDSQLPKDRFSAERLKGVDSTLKIQPAKLEDSAVYLCASRVLSQSPNTEAFFGQGTRLTVV.

The V gene is TRBV12-5, the J gene TRBJ1-6; D gene ambiguous. Germline values: CDR1 LGHNT, CDR2 FRNRAP. The CDR3 covers 13 residues. The V and J ends lost 3 bases and 9 bases respectively, with 9 bases between them. CDR3 sequence (DNA): TGTGCTAGTGGTTTAGCGGATTTTTCACCCCTCCACTTT. Protein product: CASGLADFSPLHF.

The V call is TRBV5-1, the J call TRBJ1-2; D is uncertain. CDR3 length equals 15 residues. CDR1 is SGHRS and CDR2 is YFSETQ in the germline V gene. V lost 0 bases to trimming and J lost 0 bases, with 9 bases between them. The CDR3 bases are TGCGCCAGCAGCTTGGCCGGCCGCCCTAACTATGGCTACACCTTC. It codes for CASSLAGRPNYGYTF.

In its sample, this clone was seen once. J is TRBJ2-1 and V is TRBV19, with D perhaps being TRBD1 or TRBD2 (7 bases each). V lost 6 bases and J lost 8, with 23 bases in between. The CDR3 extends over 16 amino acids. Germline V gives CDR1 LNHDA, CDR2 SQIVND (reference sequence). The CDR3 DNA follows: TGTGCCAGTAGGCCCCCAGGGGGGGGTAAAGTCGATGAGCAGTTCTTC. This gives the protein CASRPPGGGKVDEQFF. Full variable domain (remainder filled in from reference TRBV19 and TRBJ2-1): DGGITQSPKYLFRKEGQNVTLSCEQNLNHDAMYWYRQDPGQGLRLIYYSQIVNDFQKGDIAEGYSVSREKKESFPLTVTSAQKNPTAFYLCASRPPGGGKVDEQFFGPGTRLTVL.

CDR3 sequence reads: CASGQPNQETQYF. The CDR3 DNA sequence: TGTGCCAGCGGACAGCCAAACCAAGAGACCCAGTACTTC. The chain carries TRBV6-5 and TRBJ2-5; D might be TRBD1 (6 bases). V lost 8 bases to trimming and J lost 0 bases, with 10 bases between them. The CDR3 is 13 amino acids. Germline V lookup: CDR1 MNHEY, CDR2 SVGAGI.

The chain combines TRBV5-1 with TRBJ2-3; D not resolved. The CDR3 runs to 15 residues. Germline V gene data show CDR1 as SGHRS and CDR2 as YFSETQ. Trimming shortened V by 1 base and J by 0 bases, and 9 bases separated the two germline ends. CDR3 nucleotides: TGCGCCAGCAGCTTGCGGCCCTCTAGCACAGATACGCAGTATTTT. Amino acid sequence: CASSLRPSSTDTQYF.